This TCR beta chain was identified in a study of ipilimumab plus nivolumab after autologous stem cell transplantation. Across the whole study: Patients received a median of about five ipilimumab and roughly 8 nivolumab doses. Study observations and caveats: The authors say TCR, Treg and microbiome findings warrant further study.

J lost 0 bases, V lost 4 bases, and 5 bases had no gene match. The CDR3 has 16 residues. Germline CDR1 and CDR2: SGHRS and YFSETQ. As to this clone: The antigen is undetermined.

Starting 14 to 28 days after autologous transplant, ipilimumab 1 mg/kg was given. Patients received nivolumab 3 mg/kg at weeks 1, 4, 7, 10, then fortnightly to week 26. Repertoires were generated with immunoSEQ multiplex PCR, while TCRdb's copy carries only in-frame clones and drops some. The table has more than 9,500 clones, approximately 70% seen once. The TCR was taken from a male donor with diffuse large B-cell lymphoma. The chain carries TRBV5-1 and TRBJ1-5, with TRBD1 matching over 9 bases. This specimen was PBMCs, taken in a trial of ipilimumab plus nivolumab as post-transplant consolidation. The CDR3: CASSVGTGYSNQPQHF. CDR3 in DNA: TGCGCCAGCAGCGTTGGGACAGGGTATAGCAATCAGCCCCAGCATTTT.